The rows below give T cell receptor beta chains drawn from one sample of a study of T cells in Graves' hyperthyroidism and ophthalmopathy. TCRdb reprocessed the multiplex PCR reads via MiXCR and lists one record per CDR3 protein. The table has about 840,000 distinct CDR3 sequences, about two fifths seen once. Sequenced: blood. The receptors here all came from a man between 18 and 35 years old with Graves' hyperthyroidism. Both conserved end residues are part of each CDR3. A D gene is named only where the DNA matches it firmly. Expanded clones get a size class; other rows say once, few or many, or leave the size out.

v_gene	j_gene	d_gene	abundance	CDR3nt	CDR3aa
TRBV19	TRBJ1-2	-	few	TGTGCCAGTAGTATAGCCGGGACCCATGGCTACACCTTC	CASSIAGTHGYTF
TRBV6-5	TRBJ1-1	-	-	TGTGCCAGCAGTTACTCGATTCATAACTCGAACACTGAAGCTTTCTTT	CASSYSIHNSNTEAFF
TRBV6-5	TRBJ2-7	-	few	TGTGCCAGCAGGAACAGCAACTCCTACGAGCAGTACTTC	CASRNSNSYEQYF
TRBV2	TRBJ1-5	-	many	TGTGCCAGTAGTAATCAGCCCCAGCATTTT	CASSNQPQHF
TRBV20-1	TRBJ2-2	-	-	TGCAGTGCCAACTCCGGGACGGAGGGTGACACCGGGGAGCTGTTTTTT	CSANSGTEGDTGELFF
TRBV20-1	TRBJ1-2	-	many	TGCAGTGCCCTCCGGCGAGGGCGAGATGGCTACACCTTC	CSALRRGRDGYTF
TRBV6-1	TRBJ1-2	TRBD1	-	TGTGCCAGCAGTGAAGAGGACAGGGTGGCGTATGGCTACACCTTC	CASSEEDRVAYGYTF
TRBV20-1	TRBJ2-6	-	many	TGCAGTGCTATCCCGGACTCTGGGGCCAACGTCCTGACTTTC	CSAIPDSGANVLTF
TRBV2	TRBJ2-5	TRBD1	-	TGTGCCAGCTCTTGGACAGGCAGGCGGGAGACCCAGTACTTC	CASSWTGRRETQYF
TRBV7-9	TRBJ1-3	TRBD1	once	TGTGCCAGCAGCCTCCGACAGGGGACGGGCTCTGGAAACACCATATATTTT	CASSLRQGTGSGNTIYF
TRBV27	TRBJ1-5	-	few	TGTGCCAGCAGTTTCCGGGCCCTCCAGCCCCAGCATTTT	CASSFRALQPQHF
TRBV25-1	TRBJ1-6	TRBD1	-	TGTGCCAGCAGTGCCGGGACAGGGTTTTCACCCCTCCACTTT	CASSAGTGFSPLHF
TRBV20-1	TRBJ2-7	TRBD1	-	TGCAGTGCTGTCCGTCCCGGACAGGGGGCCTACGAGCAGTACTTC	CSAVRPGQGAYEQYF
TRBV24-1	TRBJ1-6	-	many	TGTGCCTCGGTCCTTTTTAATTCACCCCTCCACTTT	CASVLFNSPLHF
TRBV29-1	TRBJ1-4	-	many	TGCAGCGTTGAAGATCTGGGCAGGGGAAGGGGTGAAAAACTGTTTTTT	CSVEDLGRGRGEKLFF
TRBV24-1	TRBJ1-1	TRBD1	many	TGTGCCACCAGTGATTCCGCACAGGGGATGAACACTGAAGCTTTCTTT	CATSDSAQGMNTEAFF
TRBV29-1	TRBJ1-3	-	many	TGCAGCGTTGAGGCGCCCGGGGGCACCATATATTTT	CSVEAPGGTIYF
TRBV6-1	TRBJ1-5	-	few	TGTGCCAGCAGGAAGGGGGACGGGTCGCCCCAGCATTTT	CASRKGDGSPQHF
TRBV10-3	TRBJ2-7	-	many	TGTGCCACACGCTCGCTTGAAGTAGACGAGCAGTACTTC	CATRSLEVDEQYF
TRBV20-1	TRBJ2-3	TRBD2	-	TGCAGTGCTACCGGGACTAGCTCGGCAGATACGCAGTATTTT	CSATGTSSADTQYF
TRBV20-1	TRBJ2-6	-	-	TGCAGTGCTGCCCAGGGGGCCAACGTCCTGACTTTC	CSAAQGANVLTF
TRBV2	TRBJ1-2	-	-	TGTGCCAGCAGGGAGGACAACTCGGGTGGCTACACCTTC	CASREDNSGGYTF
TRBV7-2	TRBJ1-5	-	-	TGTGCCAGCAGTTTTTTCGGGGCCCCTCGAAGTAATCAGCCCCAGCATTTT	CASSFFGAPRSNQPQHF
TRBV5-4	TRBJ2-7	-	many	TGTGCCAGCAGCTTGGCTCAGGACTACGAGCAGTACTTC	CASSLAQDYEQYF
TRBV4-3	TRBJ2-7	-	-	TGCGCCAGCAGCCAAGCTGTCGCGGGTGGCTCCTACGAGCAGTACTTC	CASSQAVAGGSYEQYF
TRBV5-1	TRBJ1-3	-	few	TGCGCCAGCGCAGAAACGTCTGGAAACACCATATATTTT	CASAETSGNTIYF
TRBV7-7	TRBJ2-5	-	many	TGTGCTAGCAGCCAGGGGACCCGCCGAGGGGAGACCCAGTACTTC	CASSQGTRRGETQYF
TRBV20-1	TRBJ2-5	TRBD2	few	TGCAGTGCCACTCCGGGGACTAGCGGGCGAGTGACCCAGTACTTC	CSATPGTSGRVTQYF
TRBV5-1	TRBJ2-2	TRBD1	-	TGCGCCAGCAGGGGACAGAGGGTGAACACCGGGGAGCTGTTTTTT	CASRGQRVNTGELFF
TRBV9	TRBJ1-5	-	-	TGTGCCAGCAGCGTAGACCTGAATCAGCCCCAGCATTTT	CASSVDLNQPQHF
TRBV9	TRBJ2-2	TRBD1	few	TGTGCCAGCGACCCGACAGGGTTGGCTATCACCGGGGAGCTGTTTTTT	CASDPTGLAITGELFF
TRBV29-1	TRBJ1-4	-	-	TGCAGCGTCAATACGGACCGGTCAGAAAAACTGTTTTTT	CSVNTDRSEKLFF
TRBV7-9	TRBJ1-1	-	-	TGTGCCAGCAGTTCCTCAGGTGATCCTGAAGCTTTCTTT	CASSSSGDPEAFF
TRBV15	TRBJ1-5	-	many	TGTGCCACCAGCGGCGTAGGTCAGCCCCAGCATTTT	CATSGVGQPQHF
TRBV6-1	TRBJ2-5	-	few	TGTGCCAGCAGTGAACAAGTAGGGGGTCAAGAGACCCAGTACTTC	CASSEQVGGQETQYF
TRBV6-5	TRBJ2-2	TRBD1	few	TGTGCCAGCAGGCCCGACAGGGTGACCGGGGAGCTGTTTTTT	CASRPDRVTGELFF
TRBV12-3/TRBV12-4	TRBJ2-7	-	-	TGTGCCAGCAGCCGGATAGGGGGGAGCCTCTCCTACGAGCAGTACTTC	CASSRIGGSLSYEQYF
TRBV7-9	TRBJ2-5	TRBD1	many	TGTGCCAGCAGCTTGACAGGGGGTGGAGAGACCCAGTACTTC	CASSLTGGGETQYF